This paragraph reports one TCR beta chain. TCRdb keeps only in-frame clones here, not all; method: immunoSEQ multiplex PCR. The sample shows some 190,000 clones, around 90% of them seen only once. This sample is drawn from a study of T cell responses to AZD1222 COVID-19 vaccine. This CDR3 has 15 residues. Trimming pared 7 bases from V and 12 bases from J, leaving 22 bases between. Germline CDR1 and CDR2: MDHEN and SYDVKM. The material sequenced was peripheral blood, taken 28 days after the second AZD1222 dose. The rearrangement joins TRBV28 to TRBJ1-6, with a weak D call TRBD1 (5 bases). This TCR was sampled from an adult who received the AZD1222 COVID-19 vaccine. Here the CDR3 reads CASIRDAGRPGPLHF. In DNA, the CDR3 is TGTGCCAGCATCCGGGATGCAGGGCGACCCGGACCCCTCCACTTT.